This T cell receptor beta chain was recovered during a study of OX40 agonist ivuxolimab in advanced cancers. Whole-study results and caveats: Clonal expansion by week 6 occurred in CD4+ and CD8+ blood T cells (at 0.1 to 3.0 mg/kg).

Sequenced by immunoSEQ multiplex PCR; TCRdb stores in-frame clones only, minus some. Of tens of thousands of clones in the sample, over 80% were seen once. V dropped 2 bases and J dropped 6 bases, with 12 bases sitting between them. CDR1 is SGHDN, CDR2 FVKESK, per germline. This CDR3 contains 14 residues. A note on this clone: The antigen remains undetermined.

This TCR derives from an adult with an advanced solid tumor such as melanoma, head and neck, liver or kidney cancer. The chain has TRBV14 and TRBJ2-3; either TRBD1 or TRBD2 may supply D (5 bases each). This specimen consisted of CD4+ or CD8+ T cells sorted from blood, obtained in a trial of the OX40 agonist ivuxolimab. The CDR3 bases are TGTGCCAGCAGCCAACTTCGGGGCAGCGATACGCAGTATTTT. Its protein is CASSQLRGSDTQYF.